A few counts support the clone carrying this TCR beta chain. TCRdb reprocessed the 5' RACE reads with MiXCR, giving one entry per CDR3 protein. In the table there are over 40,000 distinct CDR3 sequences, about 4.5% of which are singletons. These data are taken from a study of T cells of healthy individuals. The sequence was collected from a human donor in good health.

CDR3 sequence (DNA): TGTGCCAGCAGCTTGGGGGGTTTTACTGAAGCTTTCTTT. It yields the protein CASSLGGFTEAFF. The chain combines TRBV5-8 with TRBJ1-1, with D uncertain. The CDR3 covers 13 residues. Per the germline V gene, CDR1 is SGHTS and CDR2 is YDEGEE. V dropped 0 bases and J dropped 5 bases, with 8 bases sitting between them.